This TCR beta chain was found in a study of T-cell reconstitution after alpha-beta-depleted transplantation in children (dated by TCRdb to about 2016). Regarding the study in general: Using TCR repertoire profiling, the study followed T-cell immune reconstitution in a quantitative way in children after TCRalphabeta/CD19-depleted allogeneic hematopoietic cell transplantation.

Libraries came from PCR. Reads for this sample came from an Illumina HiSeq 2500. TCR library preparation used molecular barcoding, with unique molecular identifiers applied to normalize quantification of the TCRbeta repertoire. TCRdb took the public reads, trimmed them with fastp at Q25, ran MiXCR for clone calling and kept in-frame beta chains. Identical CDR3 proteins give one entry, which carries the most common genes and DNA. The sample table holds some 530,000 distinct CDR3 sequences, of which roughly an eighth were seen once. Over 5.5% of the sample goes to the ten largest clones. Regarding this clonotype: Its antigen is still unknown. No base-level quality is on record; no much larger clone is a single base apart.

From cysteine to phenylalanine, the CDR3 is 13 amino acids long. The entry retains the CDR3 DNA only, 39 bases that are in frame from base 1. The trim is 8 bases for V and 3 bases for J, with a gap of 13 bases between the germline ends. The origin of this receptor is a human donor who donated a stem cell graft to a child with combined immunodeficiency. The sequence links TRBV12-3 or TRBV12-4 to TRBJ2-5, and possibly TRBD2, on 5 matching bases. The input for sequencing was PBMCs from the stem cell graft donor, taken from the stem cell graft. The DNA sequence is given as TGTGCCAGCGGGCCCACGGGGAAAGAGACCCAGTACTTC. This gives the protein CASGPTGKETQYF.